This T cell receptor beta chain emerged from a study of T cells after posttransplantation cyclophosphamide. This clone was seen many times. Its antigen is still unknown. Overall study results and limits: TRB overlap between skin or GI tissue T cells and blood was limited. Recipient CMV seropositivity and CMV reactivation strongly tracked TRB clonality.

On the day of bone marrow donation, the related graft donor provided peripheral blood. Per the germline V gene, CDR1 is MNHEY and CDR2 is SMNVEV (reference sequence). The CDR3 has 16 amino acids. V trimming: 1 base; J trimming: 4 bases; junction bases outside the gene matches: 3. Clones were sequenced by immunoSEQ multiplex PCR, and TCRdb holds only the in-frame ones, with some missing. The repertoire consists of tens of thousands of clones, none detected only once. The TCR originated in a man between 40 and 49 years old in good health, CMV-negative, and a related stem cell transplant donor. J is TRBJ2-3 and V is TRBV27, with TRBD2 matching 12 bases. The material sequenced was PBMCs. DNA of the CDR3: TGTGCCAGCAGTTTATTGCTAGCGGGAGGGCCAGATACGCAGTATTTT. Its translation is CASSLLLAGGPDTQYF.